Listed below are T cell receptor beta chains from one sample, sequenced in a study of T cells in Graves' hyperthyroidism and ophthalmopathy. TCRdb used MiXCR to reprocess the multiplex PCR reads, holding one entry per CDR3 protein. The sample consists of hundreds of thousands of distinct CDR3 sequences, approximately 15% of them appearing once. The sample was blood. The receptor source for this set is a man aged 18-30 years with Graves' ophthalmopathy. Both conserved end residues are part of each CDR3. The D gene is left open where the match is weak. Not every row has a clone size; where given, it reads once, few, many or a size class.

>TRBD2|TRBV30|few|TRBJ2-1
TGTGCCTGGGGGACTAGCGGGGGGGGCCATGAGCAGTTCTTC
CAWGTSGGGHEQFF
>NA|TRBV3-1|many|TRBJ1-4
TGTGCCAGCAGCCAAAGACTTACTAATGAAAAACTGTTTTTT
CASSQRLTNEKLFF
>NA|TRBV12-3/TRBV12-4|few|TRBJ2-2
TGTGCCAGCAGTATGTGGGGGACGAACACCGGGGAGCTGTTTTTT
CASSMWGTNTGELFF
>TRBD2|TRBV5-1|many|TRBJ2-7
TGCGCCAGCAGGGGTCAGCTTACTAGCGGGGGTCACGAGCAGTACTTC
CASRGQLTSGGHEQYF
>TRBD2|TRBV5-1|many|TRBJ2-5
TGCGCCAGCAGCTTACGGGGGGGCCGCCAAGAGACCCAGTACTTC
CASSLRGGRQETQYF
>NA|TRBV27|NA|TRBJ1-2
TGTGCCAGCAGTTTATATCCCCTTTCCAGGGCAGTTTATGGCTACACCTTC
CASSLYPLSRAVYGYTF
>NA|TRBV27|many|TRBJ2-3
TGTGCCAGCAGTCCAGACTTTAGCACAGATACGCAGTATTTT
CASSPDFSTDTQYF
>NA|TRBV28|many|TRBJ1-5
TGTGCCAGCAAGGGCAGGGGCCAGCCCCAGCATTTT
CASKGRGQPQHF
>TRBD1|TRBV11-3|many|TRBJ2-4
TGTGCCAGCAGCTTAAACCGAGACAGGGGAAACATTCAGTACTTC
CASSLNRDRGNIQYF
>TRBD2|TRBV4-1|few|TRBJ2-1
TGCGCCAGCAGTCCTCATTCTAGCGGGGGGTACAATGAGCAGTTCTTC
CASSPHSSGGYNEQFF
>NA|TRBV10-3|NA|TRBJ1-1
TGTGCCATCAGTCATACAGGGCCTGAAGCTCTCTTT
CAISHTGPEALF
>TRBD1|TRBV10-3|many|TRBJ2-5
TGTGCCACCCGTCCCGGGACAGGTTTTGGGGAGACCCAGTACTTC
CATRPGTGFGETQYF
>TRBD2|TRBV11-2|many|TRBJ2-1
TGTGCCAGCAGCTTACAGCCCCGCGGGGGGTTGAGCTCCTACAATGAGCAGTTCTTC
CASSLQPRGGLSSYNEQFF
>NA|TRBV5-1|many|TRBJ1-5
TGCGCCAGCAGGGAGGCAGGCAGGTATAGCAATCAGCCCCAGCATTTT
CASREAGRYSNQPQHF
>TRBD1|TRBV20-1|many|TRBJ1-1
TGCAGTGCTATCGACAGGGTGAGGGAGACTGAAGCTTTCTTT
CSAIDRVRETEAFF
>TRBD1|TRBV15|NA|TRBJ2-5
TGTGCCACCAGCACCACAGGGGCAGAGACCCAGTACTTC
CATSTTGAETQYF
>NA|TRBV7-9|few|TRBJ2-1
TGTGCCAGCAGCTGGCGGGGGCAGGAGCAGTTCTTC
CASSWRGQEQFF
>NA|TRBV13|many|TRBJ2-5
TGTGCCAGCAGCTTACTAGGCAGCGGACAAGAGACCCAGTACTTC
CASSLLGSGQETQYF
>TRBD1|TRBV7-3|many|TRBJ2-5
TGTGCCAGCAGCGAAGACAGGGACCAGACCCAGTACTTC
CASSEDRDQTQYF
>TRBD1|TRBV19|few|TRBJ1-2
TGTGCCAGTGGGGGACAGGGCGGGTATGGCTACACCTTC
CASGGQGGYGYTF
>TRBD1|TRBV20-1|many|TRBJ1-6
TGCAGTGCTCAATCGACAGGGGGCTTTTCACCCCTCCACTTT
CSAQSTGGFSPLHF
>TRBD2|TRBV28|NA|TRBJ2-7
TGTGCCAGTACTAGCGGGACGCACTACGAGCAGTACTTC
CASTSGTHYEQYF
>TRBD1|TRBV6-5|many|TRBJ2-7
TGTGCCAGCAGTTACTCGACCGGGACAGGGGGATACTACGAGCAGTACTTC
CASSYSTGTGGYYEQYF
>NA|TRBV27|NA|TRBJ2-3
TGTGCCAGCAACCATCCTAGGAATACGCAGTATTTT
CASNHPRNTQYF
>TRBD1|TRBV7-2|NA|TRBJ2-1
TGTGCCAGCAGCTCTGGGACAGGGGGCTTCAATGAGCAGTTCTTC
CASSSGTGGFNEQFF
>NA|TRBV3-1|many|TRBJ1-2
TGTGCCAGCAGCCAAGAGACGTGGGCCGGGGATGGCTACACCTTC
CASSQETWAGDGYTF
>TRBD1|TRBV20-1|NA|TRBJ1-1
TGCAGTGCTAGCGGACAGGGCCCAATGAACACTGAAGCTTTCTTT
CSASGQGPMNTEAFF
>TRBD2|TRBV30|many|TRBJ2-1
TGTGCCTGGAGGGTAGCGGGGGAACAAGAGCAGTTCTTC
CAWRVAGEQEQFF
>TRBD1|TRBV2|many|TRBJ1-2
TGTGCCAGCAGTACAGGGGGCGGCTATGGCTACACCTTC
CASSTGGGYGYTF
>NA|TRBV3-1|many|TRBJ1-2
TGTGCCAGCAGCCACAGGGCTGGCTACACCTTC
CASSHRAGYTF
>TRBD2|TRBV15|NA|TRBJ2-1
TGTGCCACCAGCAGAGTGCCACTAGCGGGAGGGTTGAGCTCCTACAATGAGCAGTTCTTC
CATSRVPLAGGLSSYNEQFF
>NA|TRBV5-4|NA|TRBJ2-5
TGTGCCACCTCAATACTAGAGGGCCCGCAAGAGACCCAGTACTTC
CATSILEGPQETQYF
>TRBD2|TRBV20-1|few|TRBJ2-5
TGCAGTGCTAGAGATCCGGGACTAGCCTATCAAGAGACCCAGTACTTC
CSARDPGLAYQETQYF
>NA|TRBV5-1|many|TRBJ2-2
TGCGCCAGCTTCCCAGGGACACCGAACACCGGGGAGCTGTTTTTT
CASFPGTPNTGELFF
>TRBD2|TRBV11-3|many|TRBJ2-3
TGTGCCAGCAGCTTCCCGGGACTAGCGGCAGATACGCAGTATTTT
CASSFPGLAADTQYF
>NA|TRBV20-1|NA|TRBJ2-7
TGCAGTGCTAGGGCCGGAGGGGGGGACGAGCAGTACTTC
CSARAGGGDEQYF
>TRBD1|TRBV20-1|many|TRBJ1-4
TGCAGTGCAATGGACAGGGGGCGTGAAAAACTGTTTTTT
CSAMDRGREKLFF
>NA|TRBV7-9|many|TRBJ2-3
TGTGCCAGCAGCCTGAGGGAGCGCGAAAGCACAGATACGCAGTATTTT
CASSLRERESTDTQYF
>NA|TRBV6-1|many|TRBJ2-7
TGTGCCAGCAGGACCTTAATCGGCTACGAGCAGTACTTC
CASRTLIGYEQYF
>NA|TRBV6-5|many|TRBJ1-6
TGTGCCAGCAGTTACTTGGATTCACCCCTCCACTTT
CASSYLDSPLHF
>TRBD2|TRBV7-9|NA|TRBJ2-1
TGTGCCAGCAGCTTTTGGACTAGCGGGAAACTGACCAATGAGCAGTTCTTC
CASSFWTSGKLTNEQFF